This T cell receptor beta chain was captured in a study of blood T cell repertoires in COVID-19. Study summary: Sample material is recorded as cDNA or gDNA derived from T cells, B-cell-depleted T cells, or PBMCs.

The protocol was immunoSEQ multiplex PCR, while the TCRdb copy is restricted to in-frame clones and leaves out a portion. The sample lists over 200,000 clones; 88% were seen once. The V end was cut by 1 base, the J end by 8 bases, with 5 bases between. The CDR3 contains 12 residues. On this clone: Other DNA sequences in this specimen translate into the identical CDR3.

The clonotype originates from a woman aged 40 to 55 who had recovered from COVID-19. Sequenced material: peripheral blood. The genes are TRBV12-3 or TRBV12-4 and TRBJ1-4; unclear D gene. Here the CDR3 reads CASSLGGEKLFF. As DNA, the CDR3 is TGTGCCAGCAGTTTAGGCGGCGAAAAACTGTTTTTT.